This T cell receptor (beta chain) was retrieved from a study of T cell repertoires in cytomegalovirus infection (dated by TCRdb to the late 2010s). General notes on the study: The HLA type of each donor mattered for the analysis, because public TCR beta signatures pointed to carriage of CMV infection along with the matching HLA type. Study-wide conclusions, independent of this receptor: The ex vivo response was dominated by HLA-C-restricted CMV-specific TCR beta clonotypes, and the single most frequent clonotype in two of eight donors was supplied by these HLA-C-restricted clonotypes. Carriers of CMV infection plus the relevant HLA type were discriminated by the cumulative frequency of public TCR beta family members in the study cohort and in an independent roughly 400-donor cohort.

The sequencer listed for this sample is Illumina HiSeq 1500. TCRdb trimmed public reads at Q25 via fastp, called clones via MiXCR and kept in-frame beta chains. Every CDR3 protein is listed once, alongside the most common genes and DNA of its rows. The sample includes nearly 450,000 distinct CDR3 sequences, with roughly a third observed a single time. The top ten clonotypes cover approximately 15% of the sample. This clonotype was counted a few times. The clone's antigen remains unknown. Qualities for individual bases were not recorded, and no much larger clone is one base off. Between the V and J ends, shortened by 0 bases and 2 bases respectively, the junction contains 13 bases. The CDR3 starts with the cysteine, ends with the phenylalanine, and has 16 residues. The read is trimmed to its CDR3 DNA, 48 bases read in frame from base 1. CDR1 and CDR2, looked up from the germline V gene, are LGHNA and YNFKEQ.

Sequenced material: PBMCs. The rearranged chain carries TRBV4-2 and TRBJ1-1, with no confidently assigned D gene. This clonotype originated in a human donor in good health (CMV status not recorded). Some clones in this sample may be carry-over from other donors' samples. CDR3 sequence: CASSQEEARKNTEAFF. The sequence in DNA is TGTGCCAGCAGCCAAGAAGAAGCACGGAAAAACACTGAAGCTTTCTTT.